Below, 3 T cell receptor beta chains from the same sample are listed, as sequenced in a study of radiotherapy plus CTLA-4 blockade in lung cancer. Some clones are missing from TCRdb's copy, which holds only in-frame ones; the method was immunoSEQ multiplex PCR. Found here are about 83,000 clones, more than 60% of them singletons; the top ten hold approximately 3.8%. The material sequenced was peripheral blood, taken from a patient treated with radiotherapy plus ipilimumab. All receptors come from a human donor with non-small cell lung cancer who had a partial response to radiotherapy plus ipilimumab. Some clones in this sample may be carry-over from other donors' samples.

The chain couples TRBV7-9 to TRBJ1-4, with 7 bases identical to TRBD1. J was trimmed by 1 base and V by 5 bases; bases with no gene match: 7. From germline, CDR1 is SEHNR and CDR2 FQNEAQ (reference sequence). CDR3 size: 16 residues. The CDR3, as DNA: TGTGCCAGCAGCCCCACCCGACAGGGAACTAATGAAAAACTGTTTTTT. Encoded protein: CASSPTRQGTNEKLFF.

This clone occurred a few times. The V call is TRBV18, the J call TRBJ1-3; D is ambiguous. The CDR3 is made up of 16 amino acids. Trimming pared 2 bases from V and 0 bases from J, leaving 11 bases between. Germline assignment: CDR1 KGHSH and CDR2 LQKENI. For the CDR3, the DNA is TGTGCCAGCTCACCAAATCCCGGCGGCTCTGGAAACACCATATATTTT. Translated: CASSPNPGGSGNTIYF.

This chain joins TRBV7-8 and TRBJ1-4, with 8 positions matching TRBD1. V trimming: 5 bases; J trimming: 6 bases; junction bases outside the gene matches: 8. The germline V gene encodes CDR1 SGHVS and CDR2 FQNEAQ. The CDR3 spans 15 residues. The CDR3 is CASSADRGGDEKLFF. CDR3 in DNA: TGTGCCAGCAGCGCAGACAGGGGTGGTGATGAAAAACTGTTTTTT.